These 23 T cell receptor beta chains were all obtained from the same sample, sequenced in a study of radiation and T cells in renal cell carcinoma. Measured with immunoSEQ multiplex PCR; TCRdb has only the in-frame clones, and not every one. The profile shows 150,000 to 200,000 clones, about 85% of them singletons. Documented time point: blood 4 weeks post-SBRT, at nephrectomy. Treatment reported: 15 Gy SBRT to primary tumor, nephrectomy 4 weeks later. The specimen comprised blood, sampled from a patient whose treatment included radiotherapy and nephrectomy. These receptors came from a woman in her 50s with renal cell carcinoma.

The J gene is TRBJ2-1, the V gene TRBV20-1; tentatively, D is TRBD1 or TRBD2 (5 bases each). Between the trimmed V and J ends, which lost 6 bases and 10 bases, there was a span of 10 bases. The CDR3 totals 10 residues. CDR1 is DFQATT, CDR2 SNEGSKA, per germline (reference sequence). CDR3 region: CSAPWGEQFF. The CDR3 nucleotides are TGCAGTGCCCCCTGGGGGGAGCAGTTCTTC.

This sequence joins TRBV10-1 and TRBJ1-1; D is perhaps TRBD1 (6 bases). Trimming took off 4 bases at V and 0 bases at J, with 21 bases between the two ends. The CDR3 runs to 18 residues. CDR1 is WNHNN, CDR2 SYGVQD, per germline (reference sequence). This CDR3 reads CASSGLMTGKLMNTEAFF. CDR3 bases: TGCGCCAGCAGTGGCCTAATGACAGGCAAACTAATGAACACTGAAGCTTTCTTT.

The genes are TRBV10-3 and TRBJ2-7; no reliable D call. This CDR3 has 11 residues. Germline CDR1 is ENHRY and CDR2 is SYGVKD. The V end was cut by 4 bases, the J end by 9 bases, with 10 bases between. The CDR3: CAISGGEGQYF. Here the CDR3 DNA reads TGTGCCATCAGTGGTGGGGAAGGGCAGTACTTC.

The chain links TRBV6-6 to TRBJ1-1; 9 bases line up with TRBD1. Germline CDR1 is MNHNY and CDR2 is SVGAGI (reference sequence). Germline trimming cut 6 bases from V and 7 bases from J; bases unmatched to any gene: 12. The CDR3 sequence is 15 residues long. The CDR3 DNA reads TGTGCCAGCAGACCCACAACAGGGGGCAGTGGTGAAGCTTTCTTT. Its translation: CASRPTTGGSGEAFF.

V is TRBV5-4 and J is TRBJ1-2; D may be TRBD1 (5 bases). Deletions cut 6 bases from V and 8 bases from J, with 20 bases between. Germline values: CDR1 SGHNT, CDR2 YYREEE (reference sequence). There are 14 residues in the CDR3. CDR3 amino acids: CASTSQRVGGGYTF. The CDR3 bases are TGTGCCAGCACCTCCCAGAGGGTCGGGGGGGGCTACACCTTC.

The genes are TRBV10-3 and TRBJ1-6; maybe TRBD1 (5 bases). The CDR3 is 16 amino acids. V dropped 3 bases and J dropped 6 bases, with 15 bases sitting between them. Germline V gene lookup returns CDR1 ENHRY and CDR2 SYGVKD. CDR3 coding DNA: TGTGCCATCAGTGAATTCTCTCCGGGGGTTAATTCACCCCTCCACTTT. Translation: CAISEFSPGVNSPLHF.

The rearrangement joins TRBV30 to TRBJ2-1, with D possibly TRBD2 on 5 matching bases. Trimming removed 5 bases at V and 8 bases at J, with 16 bases between. The CDR3 has 13 residues. Germline V CDR1 and CDR2: GTSNPN, SVGIG (reference sequence). The CDR3 nucleotides read TGTGCCTGGGGGGAGATGCCCGGAGATGAGCAGTTCTTC. As protein: CAWGEMPGDEQFF.

CDR3 nucleotides: TGTGCCAGCAGTTCCCCCGGGACCAAGACCAACACTGAAGCTTTCTTT. Protein: CASSSPGTKTNTEAFF. The rearrangement joins TRBV6-5 to TRBJ1-1, with D maybe TRBD1 (5 bases). Trimming took off 4 bases at V and 2 bases at J, with 17 bases between the two ends. Germline CDR1 reads MNHEY; CDR2 reads SVGAGI. There are 16 residues in the CDR3.

The chain recombines TRBV6-6 with TRBJ2-1; no reliable D call. The V gene's germline CDR1 is MNHNY and CDR2 SVGAGI (reference sequence). The CDR3 has 12 residues. Between the trimmed V and J ends, which lost 5 bases and 4 bases, there was a span of 6 bases. CDR3 region: CASSELYNEQFF. In DNA, the CDR3 is TGTGCCAGCAGTGAGCTGTACAATGAGCAGTTCTTC.

The rearrangement links TRBV7-2 to TRBJ1-2; no firm D call. Trimming cost V 1 base and J 6 bases, with 9 bases left between them. The CDR3 spans 13 residues. Germline V gene sequence: CDR1 SGHTA, CDR2 FQGNSA. CDR3 coding DNA: TGTGCCAGCAGCTTAGATTTGCTTAATGGCTACACCTTC. It specifies CASSLDLLNGYTF.

V gene TRBV6-6 combines with J gene TRBJ2-5; 8 bases are a match to TRBD1. Germline V gene sequence: CDR1 MNHNY, CDR2 SVGAGI (reference sequence). Unmatched junction bases numbered 4, after V lost 6 bases and J lost 1 base. There are 14 residues in the CDR3. CDR3 amino acids: CASRDRGLQETQYF. CDR3 sequence (DNA): TGTGCCAGCAGAGACAGGGGCCTCCAAGAGACCCAGTACTTC.

The chain recombines TRBV7-2 with TRBJ1-1; 8 nucleotides align to TRBD1. Germline lookup yields CDR1 SGHTA and CDR2 FQGNSA. Germline trimming cut 5 bases from V and 6 bases from J; bases unmatched to any gene: 2. CDR3 size: 12 residues. In DNA form, the CDR3 reads TGTGCCAGCAGCGACAGGGGTGCTGAAGCTTTCTTT. Protein product: CASSDRGAEAFF.

The chain employs TRBV27 and TRBJ1-1; no reliable D call. The germline gives CDR1 MNHEY, CDR2 SMNVEV (reference sequence). Trimming left V 1 base short and J 0 bases short, with 12 bases between. The CDR3 runs 16 residues. CDR3 nucleotide sequence: TGTGCCAGCAGTTTATATGAAGGAGGGTTGAACACTGAAGCTTTCTTT. The encoded protein is CASSLYEGGLNTEAFF.

The chain carries TRBV7-3 and TRBJ2-3; 7 bases are shared with TRBD1. Germline CDR1 reads SGHTA; CDR2 reads FQGTGA. CDR3 size: 16 residues. Germline trimming cut 6 bases from V and 0 bases from J; bases unmatched to any gene: 9. CDR3 nucleotide sequence: TGTGCCAGCAGTACAGGGGTTCCCGAGAGCACAGATACGCAGTATTTT. Translation gives CASSTGVPESTDTQYF. Together with reference TRBV7-3 and TRBJ2-3, the CDR3 gives the full variable domain: GAGVSQTPSNKVTEKGKYVELRCDPISGHTALYWYRQSLGQGPEFLIYFQGTGAADDSGLPNDRFFAVRPEGSVSTLKIQRTERGDSAVYLCASSTGVPESTDTQYFGPGTRLTVL.

The genes are TRBV7-9 and TRBJ1-4; TRBD1 agrees at 10 bases. The CDR3 length is 14 residues. V dropped 5 bases and J dropped 7; count of bases not matched to a gene: 4. In germline, CDR1 is SEHNR, CDR2 FQNEAQ (reference sequence). The DNA of the CDR3 is TGTGCCAGCAGCCCGCGGACAGGGGGTGAAAAACTGTTTTTT. As protein: CASSPRTGGEKLFF.

The V call is TRBV4-3, the J call TRBJ2-5; 14 bases line up with TRBD2. CDR1 and CDR2 from the germline V gene are LGHNA and YSLEER. The CDR3 is 17 amino acids. After removal of 1 base from V and 5 bases from J, the junction contained 6 bases not matched to a gene. The CDR3 loop reads CASSQGGLAGAGETQYF. In DNA, the CDR3 is TGCGCCAGCAGCCAAGGGGGACTAGCGGGGGCAGGCGAGACCCAGTACTTC.

The genes are TRBV18 and TRBJ2-3, with 11 bases fitting TRBD2. The CDR3 is 17 amino acids. The trim removed 0 bases at V and 3 bases at J, leaving 5 bases unmatched. Germline V lookup: CDR1 KGHSH, CDR2 LQKENI. The CDR3 nucleotides are TGTGCCAGCTCACCACCGTACCCTAGCGGGGGGACAGATACGCAGTATTTT. Translation gives CASSPPYPSGGTDTQYF.

The V and J genes are TRBV5-6 and TRBJ2-1; 7 nucleotides agree with TRBD1. The ends lost 2 bases at V and 4 bases at J; junction bases unmatched: 18. CDR1 is SGHDT, CDR2 YYEEEE, per germline. The CDR3 has 19 residues. Here the CDR3 reads CASSFNRLEGGPWYNEQFF. The CDR3 coding sequence is TGTGCCAGCAGCTTCAACCGCCTAGAAGGGGGCCCTTGGTACAATGAGCAGTTCTTC.

The chain uses TRBV9 and TRBJ1-1, with D uncertain. Trimming stripped 1 base from V and 3 bases from J, with 10 bases between. The CDR3 sequence is 14 residues long. Germline CDR1 and CDR2: SGDLS and YYNGEE. CDR3 nucleotide sequence: TGTGCCAGCAGCGTACTCGTGAGTCACACTGAAGCTTTCTTT. It yields the protein CASSVLVSHTEAFF.

The chain uses TRBV7-3 and TRBJ1-6, with D maybe TRBD1 (5 bases). This CDR3 comprises 14 residues. V was shortened by 5 bases and J by 3 bases, with 8 bases between the two germline ends. In germline, CDR1 is SGHTA, CDR2 FQGTGA. CDR3 region: CASSRDGYNSPLHF. CDR3 DNA sequence: TGTGCCAGCAGCAGGGACGGCTATAATTCACCCCTCCACTTT.

The chain combines TRBV10-3 with TRBJ1-4; no clear D. CDR3 length: 14 amino acids. V was pared by 6 bases and J by 4 bases, with 12 bases between. Germline CDR1 is ENHRY and CDR2 is SYGVKD. The CDR3 region is CAIRGNLGNEKLFF. The CDR3 DNA reads as TGTGCCATCAGGGGGAACTTGGGTAATGAAAAACTGTTTTTT.

The chain combines TRBV4-1 with TRBJ2-7; 9 bases fit TRBD1. The CDR3 extends over 15 amino acids. J lost 4 bases, V lost 1 base, and 5 bases had no gene match. CDR1 is MGHRA and CDR2 is YSYEKL in the germline V gene. CDR3 loop: CASSQGTGEWYEQYF. In nucleotides, the CDR3 is TGCGCCAGCAGCCAAGGGACAGGGGAGTGGTACGAGCAGTACTTC.

This chain connects TRBV21-1 to TRBJ2-5; the D call TRBD1 from the table was never checked on the DNA. TRBV21-1 is recorded as a pseudogene. This CDR3 contains 16 residues. CDR3 sequence: CASSKWTASYQETQYF. The CDR3, as DNA: TGTGCCAGCAGCAAATGGACAGCCTCGTACCAAGAGACCCAGTACTTC.